The 7 T cell receptor beta chains below were found in one sample sequenced in a study of blood T cell repertoires in COVID-19 (dated by TCRdb to about 2020). The library was built by means of the immunoSEQ multiplex PCR assay. This immuneACCESS table, as held by TCRdb, lists in-frame sequences with V and J called but not all clones. Of the missing ones, under half trace to an unresolved V gene in checked studies; the others have no known cause. For this sample the table gives just over 150,000 clones, of which 82% were detected only once. Of the sample, 20% to 25% falls within the top ten clones. The specimen sequenced was peripheral blood. The receptors come from a woman aged 80 or older with acute or convalescent COVID-19.

This chain uses TRBV5-1 with TRBJ1-2; possible D gene TRBD1, 5 bases. The germline V gene has CDR1 SGHRS and CDR2 YFSETQ. The CDR3 totals 12 residues. V was pared by 4 bases and J by 8 bases, with 12 bases between. The CDR3 DNA follows: TGCGCCAGCAGCACGGGGGATAGCGGCTACACCTTC. Residues: CASSTGDSGYTF.

This chain joins TRBV7-9 and TRBJ2-1, with 10 bases aligning to TRBD2. Germline lookup yields CDR1 SEHNR and CDR2 FQNEAQ (reference sequence). The CDR3 covers 15 residues. V lost 3 bases, J lost 7 bases, and 6 bases stayed unmatched. CDR3 DNA: TGTGCCAGCAGCTTTCCTAGCGGGAGTTGGAATGAGCAGTTCTTC. It yields the protein CASSFPSGSWNEQFF.

The chain couples TRBV5-1 to TRBJ2-1; TRBD1 is a possible D gene (5 bases). This CDR3 spans 17 amino acids. Looked up from germline, CDR1 is SGHRS and CDR2 is YFSETQ. With 4 bases removed from V and 0 bases from J, the gap between germline ends came to 17 bases. CDR3 nucleotides: TGCGCCAGCAGCATAAAACAGGTGACAAGCTCCTACAATGAGCAGTTCTTC. Protein sequence: CASSIKQVTSSYNEQFF.

CDR3 sequence reads: CASSLVPVDSLNQETQYF. The DNA for the CDR3 is TGTGCCAGCAGCTTAGTACCCGTCGACAGCCTGAATCAAGAGACCCAGTACTTC. The rearrangement uses TRBV7-2 and TRBJ2-5, with a tentative D call TRBD1 (5 bases). The germline CDR1 and CDR2 sequences are SGHTA and FQGNSA. The ends were cut back, 1 base at V and 2 bases at J, with 20 bases in the middle. The CDR3 is 18 amino acids.

This clone has more than one count but fewer than ten. Other DNA variants within this sample encode the same CDR3. The chain couples TRBV5-1 to TRBJ1-2, with a tentative D call TRBD1 (6 bases). V lost 0 bases and J lost 8, with 17 bases in between. Per germline, CDR1 SGHRS and CDR2 YFSETQ. This CDR3 comprises 15 residues. CDR3: CASSLAVGGARGYTF. The CDR3, as DNA: TGCGCCAGCAGCTTGGCCGTTGGGGGGGCCAGAGGCTACACCTTC.

The chain has TRBV19 and TRBJ1-2; D is unresolved. The CDR3 spans 13 residues. Trimming removed 5 bases from V and 8 bases from J, with 15 bases in between. Germline V gives CDR1 LNHDA, CDR2 SQIVND (reference sequence). Written as DNA, the CDR3 is TGTGCCAGTAGTCCAGCTAGTACCCCAGGCTACACCTTC. Translation: CASSPASTPGYTF. The full variable domain, with the rest looked up from reference TRBV19 and TRBJ1-2, is DGGITQSPKYLFRKEGQNVTLSCEQNLNHDAMYWYRQDPGQGLRLIYYSQIVNDFQKGDIAEGYSVSREKKESFPLTVTSAQKNPTAFYLCASSPASTPGYTFGSGTRLTVV.

The rearrangement uses TRBV15 and TRBJ2-1; TRBD1 matches 12 bases. V lost 1 base, J lost 8 bases, and 3 bases stayed unmatched. Germline lookup yields CDR1 LNHNV and CDR2 YYDKDF (reference sequence). This CDR3 region has 15 residues. The DNA of the CDR3 is TGTGCCACCAGCAGAGGAGGGACAGGGGGCCATGAGCAGTTCTTC. Its protein product is CATSRGGTGGHEQFF.